This T cell receptor beta chain was identified in a study of blood T cell repertoires in COVID-19. Study summary: Researchers got acute and convalescent COVID-19 samples from the United States, Italy and Spain. From T cells, B-cell-depleted T cells, or PBMCs came the material, which was cDNA or gDNA.

Germline loops: CDR1 LGHNA, CDR2 YSLEER. V was cut by 1 base and J by 7 bases, with 13 bases left in between. This CDR3 has 14 amino acids. Authors' analysis steps: Quantification of nucleated cells was approximated via reference gene primer amplification. TCRdb keeps only in-frame clones here, not all; method: immunoSEQ multiplex PCR. V and J calls and clone size are given by that table; D and trimming were obtained from the DNA. Here the sample spans about 180,000 clones, 75% to 90% being singletons. The sequencing sample was made of peripheral blood. The rearrangement links TRBV4-3 to TRBJ1-1, with unresolved D. This sequence was found in a human donor with active or convalescent COVID-19. The donor label of this sample is uncertain. CDR3 protein: CASSQVAAAVEAFF. The CDR3 DNA follows: TGCGCCAGCAGCCAAGTGGCCGCCGCAGTTGAAGCTTTCTTT.